The present TCR beta chain was sequenced within a study of blood T cell repertoires in COVID-19. Study-wide background: Samples came from the United States, Italy and Spain, spanning acute and convalescent COVID-19. In each case, the material was cDNA or gDNA derived from T cells, B-cell-depleted T cells, or PBMCs.

Original processing methods: Estimation of nucleated cell counts was performed using reference gene primer amplification. Assay: immunoSEQ multiplex PCR; the TCRdb copy retains only in-frame clones and omits some. The V and J calls and clone size were taken over from that table, and D and trimming were inferred from the DNA. The data show around 43,000 clones, 70% to 80% seen once. The CDR3 loop spans 16 amino acids. Germline CDR1 reads MGHRA; CDR2 reads YSYEKL. V was pared by 2 bases and J by 3 bases, with 6 bases of the junction left unmatched. The chain links TRBV4-1 to TRBJ2-7, with 11 bases fitting TRBD2. This receptor was identified in a man between 65 and 85 years old with acute or convalescent COVID-19. The sequenced sample consisted of peripheral blood. DNA for the CDR3: TGCGCCAGCAGCCAAAACATCGGACTAGCGGGCTACGAGCAGTACTTC. Translation: CASSQNIGLAGYEQYF.